The entry below describes one T cell receptor beta chain. The source of the sample is a study of blood T cell repertoires in COVID-19. Repertoires were generated with immunoSEQ multiplex PCR, while TCRdb's copy carries only in-frame clones and drops some. The data show 65,000 to 75,000 clones, approximately 80% seen once. Germline CDR1 reads LNHNV; CDR2 reads YYDKDF (reference sequence). The V end lost 0 bases, the J end lost 4 bases, and 16 bases lay between the germline ends. This CDR3 spans 17 amino acids. This clonotype was sampled from a human donor in a cohort sampled during active COVID-19. Sequences were obtained from peripheral blood. This sequence joins TRBV15 and TRBJ2-1; D is unresolved. CDR3 sequence (DNA): TGTGCCACCAGCAGAGATAACCAGCGCGCCCTTTACAATGAGCAGTTCTTC. Protein: CATSRDNQRALYNEQFF.